This T cell receptor (beta chain) derives from a study of Ad26.COV2.S vaccination and SARS-CoV-2 variants. Study-wide results and caveats: Analyses of TCR breadth and depth may have underestimated total T cell responses.

Documented treatment: some 20 received Ad26.COV2.S at low or high dose, single or two shots; roughly five received placebo; per-sample allocation not given. It was on day 63 after the first vaccine or placebo injection that samples were taken. The germline V gene has CDR1 LNHNV and CDR2 YYDKDF (reference sequence). Trimming removed 3 bases at V and 7 bases at J, with 12 bases between. This CDR3 is built from 13 residues. Assay used: immunoSEQ multiplex PCR; TCRdb lists only in-frame clones, some missing. The sample carries around 250,000 clones, around 88% recorded once. Details on this clone: Its matching antigen is unknown.

The sequence derives from a person between 18 and 65 years old who received the Ad26.COV2.S COVID-19 vaccine or a placebo. The rearrangement uses TRBV15 and TRBJ1-2, with D uncertain. This specimen was peripheral blood, taken in a trial of Ad26.COV2.S vaccine versus placebo. CDR3 DNA sequence: TGTGCCACCAGCAGTTCGGGAGGGTCTGGCTACACCTTC. Its protein is CATSSSGGSGYTF.